This TCR beta chain was obtained from a study of blood T cell repertoires in COVID-19. Unmatched junction bases numbered 7, after V lost 5 bases and J lost 8 bases. Germline V gives CDR1 MNHEY, CDR2 SVGAGI. This CDR3 contains 15 residues. Using immunoSEQ multiplex PCR, the repertoire was profiled, and TCRdb retains in-frame clones only, with some absent. The sample yields roughly 250,000 clones, about 87% seen once. This TCR was recovered from a woman aged 40 to 50 with acute COVID-19. The source material was PBMCs or T cells enriched from blood (not recorded which). The chain uses TRBV6-5 and TRBJ2-1; TRBD2 aligns across 12 bases. CDR3 nucleotides: TGTGCCAGCAGTCCATCCCTAGCGGGAGGGGATGAGCAGTTCTTC. It codes for CASSPSLAGGDEQFF.